The next 17 T cell receptor beta chains were all read from a single sample in a study of blood T cell repertoires in COVID-19. The data were produced by immunoSEQ multiplex PCR, yet TCRdb's version contains in-frame clones alone and is incomplete. The sample lists 15,000 to 20,000 clones, 80% occurring once. Sequencing was carried out using peripheral blood. These receptors all stem from a man older than 75 with acute or convalescent COVID-19.

The chain combines TRBV10-3 with TRBJ1-2, with 10 nucleotides matching TRBD1. This CDR3 has 15 amino acids. Unmatched junction bases numbered 4, after V lost 4 bases and J lost 2 bases. CDR1 is ENHRY and CDR2 is SYGVKD in the germline V gene. CDR3 bases: TGTGCCATCAGTGGGGGACAGGGGACGAACTATGGCTACACCTTC. It yields the protein CAISGGQGTNYGYTF.

V is TRBV20-1 and J is TRBJ1-2; TRBD1 matches at 7 bases. The CDR3 is 11 amino acids. After removal of 6 bases from V and 7 bases from J, the junction contained 5 bases not matched to a gene. Germline V gives CDR1 DFQATT, CDR2 SNEGSKA (reference sequence). In DNA form, the CDR3 reads TGCAGTGCGGACGACAGGGTTGGCTACACCTTC. Protein: CSADDRVGYTF.

This clone was picked up one time. J is TRBJ2-5 and V is TRBV9; the D gene is possibly TRBD2 (5 bases). The V and J ends lost 2 bases and 1 base respectively, with 18 bases between them. This CDR3 has 17 residues. Germline CDR1 is SGDLS and CDR2 is YYNGEE. CDR3: CASSVGASDGLQETQYF. CDR3 DNA sequence: TGTGCCAGCAGCGTGGGAGCCAGCGATGGGCTCCAAGAGACCCAGTACTTC.

V and J are TRBV11-2 and TRBJ1-2; possibly TRBD1 for D (6 bases). The germline gives CDR1 SGHAT, CDR2 FQNNGV. This CDR3 contains 14 residues. The V end was cut by 3 bases, the J end by 8 bases, with 16 bases between. CDR3 in amino acids: CASSFSRGAGGYTF. DNA for the CDR3: TGTGCCAGCAGCTTTAGTCGGGGGGCTGGCGGCTACACCTTC.

The rearrangement links TRBV29-1 to TRBJ1-5; D is possibly TRBD1 (6 bases). Germline lookup yields CDR1 SQVTM and CDR2 ANQGSEA. The CDR3 sequence is 13 residues long. V shed 4 bases and J shed 4 bases, with 11 bases lying between them. The CDR3 spells CSVGRDNNQPQHF. The CDR3 DNA reads TGCAGCGTTGGCCGGGACAATAATCAGCCCCAGCATTTT. The entire variable domain, with the rest obtained from reference TRBV29-1 and TRBJ1-5, is as follows: SAVISQKPSRDICQRGTSLTIQCQVDSQVTMMFWYRQQPGQSLTLIATANQGSEATYESGFVIDKFPISRPNLTFSTLTVSNMSPEDSSIYLCSVGRDNNQPQHFGDGTRLSIL.

The chain recombines TRBV6-2 or TRBV6-3 with TRBJ2-6; 9 nucleotides agree with TRBD1. With 5 bases clipped from V and 0 bases from J, the junction kept 2 bases outside the gene matches. Germline V gene data show CDR1 as MNHEY and CDR2 as SVGEGT. There are 16 residues in the CDR3. Here the CDR3 reads CASSRQGGSGANVLTF. CDR3 coding DNA: TGTGCCAGCAGTCGACAGGGGGGCTCTGGGGCCAACGTCCTGACTTTC.

J is TRBJ1-2 and V is TRBV29-1; 7 bases fit TRBD1. The ends lost 3 bases at V and 3 bases at J; junction bases unmatched: 1. The CDR3 length is 12 residues. Germline V CDR1 and CDR2: SQVTM, ANQGSEA. The CDR3 sequence: CSVDQGDYGYTF. As DNA, the CDR3 is TGCAGCGTTGATCAGGGGGACTATGGCTACACCTTC.

The chain links TRBV18 to TRBJ2-3; D call uncertain. The germline V gene has CDR1 KGHSH and CDR2 LQKENI. With 4 bases removed from V and 1 base from J, the gap between germline ends came to 18 bases. The CDR3 is 17 residues long. CDR3 coding DNA: TGTGCCAGCTCACGCTCCGCTTCCCCGGTGGGCACAGATACGCAGTATTTT. It is translated as CASSRSASPVGTDTQYF.

The sample holds one count of this clone. The rearrangement joins TRBV3-1 (or the pseudogene TRBV3-2) to TRBJ2-7; no clear D gene. Trimming stripped 3 bases from V and 3 bases from J, with 3 bases between. The CDR3 runs to 11 residues. Germline V gives CDR1 LGHDT, CDR2 YNNKEL (reference sequence). The CDR3 is CASSHYYEQYF. The CDR3 coding sequence is TGTGCCAGCAGCCACTACTACGAGCAGTACTTC.

This clone has just one count. The chain links TRBV5-1 to TRBJ1-2; D is perhaps TRBD1 (6 bases). V shed 5 bases and J shed 3 bases, with 20 bases lying between them. Germline lookup yields CDR1 SGHRS and CDR2 YFSETQ. The CDR3 covers 16 residues. CDR3 amino acids: CASRPWSGGADYGYTF. In nucleotides, the CDR3 is TGCGCCAGCAGACCTTGGAGCGGGGGCGCGGACTATGGCTACACCTTC.

This chain connects TRBV11-2 to TRBJ2-1; 8 bases map to TRBD2. The CDR3 sequence is 14 residues long. Per germline, CDR1 SGHAT and CDR2 FQNNGV. V was pared by 1 base and J by 9 bases, with 5 bases of the junction left unmatched. The chain's CDR3 is CASSLAGGPGEQFF. The CDR3 nucleotides read TGTGCCAGCAGCTTAGCGGGGGGGCCAGGTGAGCAGTTCTTC.

The J gene is TRBJ2-2, the V gene TRBV19; 7 bases line up with TRBD1. Germline lookup yields CDR1 LNHDA and CDR2 SQIVND (reference sequence). The CDR3 is 14 amino acids. Trimming at V came to 6 bases and at J to 3 bases, leaving 4 bases not matched to a gene. CDR3 region: CASRRGLDTGELFF. CDR3 bases: TGTGCCAGTAGAAGGGGGCTGGACACCGGGGAGCTGTTTTTT.

This chain uses TRBV5-4 with TRBJ1-2, with D possibly being TRBD1 (5 bases). Looked up from germline, CDR1 is SGHNT and CDR2 is YYREEE (reference sequence). The CDR3 spans 13 residues. The V gene lost 0 bases and the J gene lost 7 bases, with 10 bases spanning the gap. The CDR3 region is CASSLAQGGGYTF. CDR3 bases: TGTGCCAGCAGCTTGGCCCAGGGTGGTGGCTACACCTTC.

This clone was found once. This chain connects TRBV6-5 to TRBJ1-1, with 11 bases aligning to TRBD1. The germline CDR1 and CDR2 sequences are MNHEY and SVGAGI. The CDR3 totals 14 residues. V lost 0 bases to trimming and J lost 10 bases; unmatched junction nucleotides: 4. The CDR3 region is CASSYSGQGASAFF. Here the CDR3 DNA reads TGTGCCAGCAGTTACTCTGGACAGGGGGCTTCAGCTTTCTTT.

The chain joins TRBV6-2 or TRBV6-3 to TRBJ2-3; 12 positions agree with TRBD2. Germline values: CDR1 MNHEY, CDR2 SVGEGT. The CDR3 extends over 18 amino acids. The V and J ends lost 0 bases and 3 bases, in that order; junction bases with no gene match: 7. Here the CDR3 DNA reads TGTGCCAGCAGTTACTCGACTACGCTAGCGGGGGGGACAGATACGCAGTATTTT. This sequence encodes CASSYSTTLAGGTDTQYF.

This chain connects TRBV6-5 to TRBJ2-7; D uncertain. The CDR3 runs 14 residues. Germline CDR1 reads MNHEY; CDR2 reads SVGAGI. V dropped 2 bases and J dropped 2 bases, with 10 bases sitting between them. The chain's CDR3 is CASSYNYDTYEQYF. CDR3 coding DNA: TGTGCCAGCAGTTACAATTACGACACCTACGAGCAGTACTTC.

The chain combines TRBV3-1 (or the pseudogene TRBV3-2) with TRBJ1-5; a weak D match, TRBD1 (5 bases). Germline assignment: CDR1 LGHDT and CDR2 YNNKEL (reference sequence). This CDR3 has 14 amino acids. V was trimmed by 3 bases and J by 4 bases, leaving 10 bases between them. The CDR3 nucleotides are TGTGCCAGCAGCCACCAACGGGGGAATCAGCCCCAGCATTTT. It translates to CASSHQRGNQPQHF.